This note documents a single T cell receptor beta chain sequence. Its recognized antigen is unknown. The input lacks base qualities; no much larger clone sits a single base away. The library was produced with the immunoSEQ multiplex PCR assay. Held by TCRdb, this immuneACCESS table contains in-frame sequences only and omits some clones. Under half of the omission traces to an unresolved V gene where checked; the cause of the rest is unknown. The sample data list about 120,000 clones, and 65% to 85% of these were observed just once. Jointly, the top ten make up approximately 5% of the sample. These data belong to a study of radiotherapy plus CTLA-4 blockade in lung cancer listed by TCRdb under 2018. Notes on the research overall: Among enrolled patients, 15% to 20% had an objective response and roughly 30% reached disease control. Overall results and qualifications from the work: The strongest predictors of response were reported to be early dynamic shifts in blood T cell clones along with a rise in serum interferon-beta following radiation. After treatment with radiotherapy and ipilimumab, TCR clones that came from tumors expanded in the peripheral blood.

The junction shows trimming of 1 base on V and 1 base on J, plus 10 bases between the germline ends. The CDR3 goes from the cysteine to the phenylalanine over 15 residues. Just the 45-base CDR3 DNA is kept, in frame starting at base 1. CDR1 and CDR2 were assigned from the germline V gene as SGHVS and FQNEAQ. Focal radiation therapy combined with CTLA-4 blockade (ipilimumab) was tested in patients with chemo-refractory metastatic non-small-cell lung cancer. In this chain, TRBV7-8 is recombined with TRBJ1-2, with a tentative D gene TRBD1 over 5 matching bases. This specimen consisted of peripheral blood, obtained from a patient treated with radiotherapy plus ipilimumab. The receptor was isolated from a human donor with non-small cell lung cancer who had a partial response to radiotherapy plus ipilimumab. The DNA is as follows: TGTGCCAGCAGCTTAGAGGGGAGGAGTAACTATGGCTACACCTTC. Its protein reads: CASSLEGRSNYGYTF. Outside the CDR3, residues come from the reference TRBV7-8 and TRBJ1-2 proteins, so the full variable domain is: GAGVSQSPRYKVAKRGQDVALRCDPISGHVSLFWYQQALGQGPEFLTYFQNEAQLDKSGLPSDRFFAERPEGSVSTLKIQRTQQEDSAVYLCASSLEGRSNYGYTFGSGTRLTVV.